The 22 T cell receptor beta chains below were found in one sample sequenced in a study of cytomegalovirus exposure and HLA in healthy donors. The PCR employed 60 Vbeta primers together with 13 Jbeta primers. TCRdb's copy holds only in-frame clones and misses some; the assay was immunoSEQ multiplex PCR. The table shows around 150,000 clones, with 75% to 90% occurring only once. Sequencing was performed on PBMCs. These receptors were collected from a woman aged 18-30 years in good health and CMV-seronegative.

This chain joins TRBV9 and TRBJ2-2; 10 bases align to TRBD1. CDR1 is SGDLS, CDR2 YYNGEE, per germline. The length of the CDR3 is 15 residues. V was clipped by 5 bases and J by 3 bases; unmatched bases: 4. This CDR3 reads CASSRQGADTGELFF. CDR3 nucleotides: TGTGCCAGCAGTCGACAGGGGGCTGACACCGGGGAGCTGTTTTTT.

This chain uses TRBV2 with TRBJ2-1; 14 bases line up with TRBD2. Germline CDR1 is SNHLY and CDR2 is FYNNEI. Unmatched junction bases numbered 9, after V lost 2 bases and J lost 0 bases. This CDR3 contains 20 residues. The CDR3 DNA is TGTGCCAGCAGTGAACCCGGGACTAGCGGGAGAACGGGCTCCTACAATGAGCAGTTCTTC. Encoded protein: CASSEPGTSGRTGSYNEQFF.

The V and J genes are TRBV5-1 and TRBJ2-7; the D gene is possibly TRBD2 (5 bases). V was shortened by 0 bases and J by 2 bases, with 9 bases between the two germline ends. The CDR3 is 14 residues long. The germline V gene encodes CDR1 SGHRS and CDR2 YFSETQ. The CDR3 loop is CASSLGVGAYEQYF. As DNA, the CDR3 is TGCGCCAGCAGCTTGGGTGTCGGGGCCTACGAGCAGTACTTC.

This clone was found a few times. The CDR3 region is CASSYSIHLSGNTIYF. CDR3 bases: TGTGCCAGCAGTTACTCGATTCACCTAAGCGGAAACACCATATATTTT. V gene TRBV6-5 combines with J gene TRBJ1-3; unclear D gene. V was pared by 0 bases and J by 4 bases, with 13 bases between. Germline CDR1 reads MNHEY; CDR2 reads SVGAGI. This CDR3 spans 16 amino acids.

V is TRBV5-1 and J is TRBJ1-2, with 11 bases fitting TRBD1. V lost 4 bases, J lost 7 bases, and 18 bases stayed unmatched. CDR1 is SGHRS and CDR2 is YFSETQ in the germline V gene. CDR3 length: 18 residues. The CDR3 spells CASSLTGTGGYQGFGYTF. The CDR3 DNA is TGCGCCAGCAGCCTAACGGGGACAGGGGGTTATCAAGGCTTTGGCTACACCTTC.

This rearrangement joins TRBV5-4 to TRBJ1-4, with unresolved D. V gave up 3 bases and J gave up 5 bases, with 11 bases separating them. CDR3 length equals 14 residues. Germline CDR1 is SGHNT and CDR2 is YYREEE (reference sequence). Here the CDR3 reads CASSSGGRNEKLFF. CDR3 DNA: TGTGCCAGCAGCTCAGGAGGTAGGAATGAAAAACTGTTTTTT.

This chain joins TRBV7-9 and TRBJ1-3, with 7 bases fitting TRBD1. The germline V gene has CDR1 SEHNR and CDR2 FQNEAQ (reference sequence). The trim removed 2 bases at V and 2 bases at J, leaving 6 bases unmatched. The CDR3 is made up of 16 amino acids. The DNA of the CDR3 is TGTGCCAGCAGCTTACAGGGACAGATGCCTGGAAACACCATATATTTT. Protein sequence: CASSLQGQMPGNTIYF. Full variable domain (remainder filled in from reference TRBV7-9 and TRBJ1-3): DTGVSQNPRHKITKRGQNVTFRCDPISEHNRLYWYRQTLGQGPEFLTYFQNEAQLEKSRLLSDRFSAERPKGSFSTLEIQRTEQGDSAMYLCASSLQGQMPGNTIYFGEGSWLTVV.

The V call is TRBV28, the J call TRBJ2-7, with D possibly being TRBD2 (6 bases). Trimming stripped 7 bases from V and 2 bases from J, with 12 bases between. This CDR3 spans 13 amino acids. Per germline, CDR1 MDHEN and CDR2 SYDVKM. The CDR3 spells CASKLGGTYEQYF. The CDR3 DNA follows: TGTGCCAGCAAGTTGGGGGGTACCTACGAGCAGTACTTC.

The chain joins TRBV7-2 to TRBJ1-4, with D unclear. Germline CDR1 and CDR2: SGHTA and FQGNSA. This CDR3 contains 14 residues. The ends were cut back, 5 bases at V and 4 bases at J, with 11 bases in the middle. The CDR3 sequence: CASSQAPINEKLFF. The CDR3 DNA follows: TGTGCCAGCAGCCAGGCGCCCATTAATGAAAAACTGTTTTTT.

This chain joins TRBV4-1 and TRBJ2-3; 8 bases fit TRBD2. The germline gives CDR1 MGHRA, CDR2 YSYEKL. J gave up 4 bases and V 0 bases, and 3 bases lay outside the gene matches. The CDR3 sequence is 15 residues long. CDR3 DNA: TGCGCCAGCAGCCAAGATCCGCGGGGGGCAGATACGCAGTATTTT. Translating it yields CASSQDPRGADTQYF.

The rearrangement uses TRBV19 and TRBJ2-7; D perhaps matches TRBD1 (5 bases). This CDR3 is 13 amino acids long. Trimming pared 3 bases from V and 5 bases from J, leaving 11 bases between. Germline loops: CDR1 LNHDA, CDR2 SQIVND (reference sequence). CDR3 protein: CASSIKGSHEQYF. The CDR3 coding sequence is TGTGCCAGTAGTATTAAGGGGTCTCACGAGCAGTACTTC.

The chain joins TRBV6-4 to TRBJ1-1, with D possibly TRBD1 on 5 matching bases. The CDR3 sequence is 14 residues long. Germline CDR1 reads MRHNA; CDR2 reads SNTAGT. Trimming removed 6 bases from V and 2 bases from J, with 13 bases in between. The CDR3 spells CASRSGPANTEAFF. Here the CDR3 DNA reads TGTGCCAGCAGATCAGGGCCGGCAAACACTGAAGCTTTCTTT.

The gene calls are TRBV28 and TRBJ2-1, with 9 bases lining up with TRBD2. Germline loops: CDR1 MDHEN, CDR2 SYDVKM. Trimming cost V 6 bases and J 0 bases; bases outside gene matches: 12. The CDR3 is made up of 18 amino acids. For the CDR3, the DNA is TGTGCCAGCAGCCCCGGGGCTAGCGGGGTTAGCTCCTACAATGAGCAGTTCTTC. It yields the protein CASSPGASGVSSYNEQFF.

The rearrangement links TRBV6-1 to TRBJ1-5; D is perhaps TRBD1 (6 bases). Germline loops: CDR1 MNHNS, CDR2 SASEGT. V dropped 4 bases and J dropped 0 bases, with 7 bases sitting between them. This CDR3 contains 14 residues. CDR3 loop: CASSVRGSNQPQHF. The CDR3, as DNA: TGTGCCAGCAGTGTCAGGGGTAGCAATCAGCCCCAGCATTTT.

The V call is TRBV27, the J call TRBJ2-7; tentatively, D is TRBD1 (5 bases). The germline gives CDR1 MNHEY, CDR2 SMNVEV (reference sequence). V was pared by 3 bases and J by 3 bases, with 9 bases between. The CDR3 sequence is 13 residues long. CDR3 in amino acids: CASSFVQGYEQYF. Here the CDR3 DNA reads TGTGCCAGCAGTTTCGTGCAGGGCTACGAGCAGTACTTC.

The chain employs TRBV9 and TRBJ2-1; perhaps TRBD2 as D (5 bases). The V gene's germline CDR1 is SGDLS and CDR2 YYNGEE. CDR3 length equals 17 residues. Trimming pared 4 bases from V and 5 bases from J, leaving 22 bases between. The CDR3 nucleotides are TGTGCCAGCAGCACCTCACCCCTAGCTCTCGGACACAATGAGCAGTTCTTC. This gives the protein CASSTSPLALGHNEQFF.

This chain joins TRBV27 and TRBJ2-2; D is perhaps TRBD1 (6 bases). The CDR3 is 14 amino acids. From germline, CDR1 is MNHEY and CDR2 SMNVEV (reference sequence). V lost 5 bases, J lost 6 bases, and 13 bases lay in between. The CDR3, as DNA: TGTGCCAGCAGTCCTAGACAGGTCGCCGGGGAGCTGTTTTTT. Translation gives CASSPRQVAGELFF.

CDR3 loop: CASSEIGGGGDTQYF. CDR3 sequence (DNA): TGTGCCAGCAGTGAGATCGGCGGGGGGGGCGATACGCAGTATTTT. The chain employs TRBV6-1 and TRBJ2-3; 9 bases map to TRBD2. Germline V gene lookup returns CDR1 MNHNS and CDR2 SASEGT. V lost 3 bases and J lost 6; bases outside the gene matches: 7. The CDR3 consists of 15 residues.

The chain has TRBV10-2 and TRBJ1-2; 10 positions agree with TRBD1. The CDR3 has 16 amino acids. Germline V gene lookup returns CDR1 WSHSY and CDR2 SAAADI. V trimming: 5 bases; J trimming: 8 bases; junction bases outside the gene matches: 14. Here the CDR3 DNA reads TGCGCCAGCAGTCCAGCCGGCGGGACAGGGGATGGGGGCTACACCTTC. This sequence encodes CASSPAGGTGDGGYTF.

This sequence joins TRBV9 and TRBJ2-3, with 7 bases aligning to TRBD1. With 3 bases clipped from V and 4 bases from J, the junction kept 11 bases outside the gene matches. Germline CDR1 and CDR2: SGDLS and YYNGEE. The CDR3 has 16 amino acids. CDR3 residues: CASSANDRVPSDTQYF. The CDR3 DNA follows: TGTGCCAGCAGCGCAAACGACAGGGTACCTTCAGATACGCAGTATTTT.

A note on this clone: The junction shows a germline mismatch at one end, possibly a read error. This chain joins TRBV6-5 and TRBJ1-5; D remains ambiguous. The CDR3 sequence is 14 residues long. Germline V gene data show CDR1 as MNHEY and CDR2 as SVGAGI. The CDR3: CASSYSGMGQPQHF. The CDR3, as DNA: TGTGCCAGCAGCTACTCCGGGATGGGTCAGCCCCAGCATTTT.

The CDR3 loop reads CASSTSGTSGYNEQFF. As DNA, the CDR3 is TGTGCCAGCAGTACTTCCGGGACTAGCGGATACAATGAGCAGTTCTTC. This chain links TRBV28 with TRBJ2-1; 11 bases are shared with TRBD2. This CDR3 contains 16 residues. Unmatched junction bases numbered 7, after V lost 5 bases and J lost 4 bases. Germline CDR1 MDHEN, CDR2 SYDVKM.